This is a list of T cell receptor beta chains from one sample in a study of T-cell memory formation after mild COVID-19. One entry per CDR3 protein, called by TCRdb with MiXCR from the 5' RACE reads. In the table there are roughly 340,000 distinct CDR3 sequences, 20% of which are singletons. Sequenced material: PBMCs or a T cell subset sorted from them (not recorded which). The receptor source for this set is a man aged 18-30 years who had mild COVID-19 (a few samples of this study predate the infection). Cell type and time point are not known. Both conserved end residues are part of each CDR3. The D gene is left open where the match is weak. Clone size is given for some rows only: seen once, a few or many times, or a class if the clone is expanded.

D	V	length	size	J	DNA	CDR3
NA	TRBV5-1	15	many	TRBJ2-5	TGCGCCAGCAGCTTATTCCCAGACAGAGGGGAGACCCAGTACTTC	CASSLFPDRGETQYF
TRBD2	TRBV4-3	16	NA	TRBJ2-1	TGCGCCAGCAGCCAATGGAGCGGGGGGGCTCACAATGAGCAGTTCTTC	CASSQWSGGAHNEQFF
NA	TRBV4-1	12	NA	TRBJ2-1	TGCGCCAGCAGCCAAGATGCGGGGGCACAGTTCTTC	CASSQDAGAQFF
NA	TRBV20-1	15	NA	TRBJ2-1	TGCAGTGCTCCGGACAGATCGATAGGCTACAATGAGCAGTTCTTC	CSAPDRSIGYNEQFF
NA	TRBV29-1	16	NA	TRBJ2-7	TGCAGCGTTAAGAGCCGAGGAGTGGGAGGACTCTACGAGCAGTACTTC	CSVKSRGVGGLYEQYF
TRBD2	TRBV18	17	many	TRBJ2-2	TGTGCCAGCTCACCCAATCGACTAGCGACGAACACCGGGGAGCTGTTTTTT	CASSPNRLATNTGELFF
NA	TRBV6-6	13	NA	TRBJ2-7	TGTGCCAGCACCCTAACGGTTGCCCACGAGCAGTACTTC	CASTLTVAHEQYF
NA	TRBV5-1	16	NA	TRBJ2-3	TGCGCCAGCAGCTTGGAGGCGGGACAGCTCGCAGATACGCAGTATTTT	CASSLEAGQLADTQYF
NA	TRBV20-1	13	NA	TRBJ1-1	TGCAGTGCCAACCCAACGGGGGCTTCTGAAGCTTTCTTT	CSANPTGASEAFF
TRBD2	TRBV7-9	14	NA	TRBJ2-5	TGTGCCACACAGAGCGGGGGGGCGTCTGAGACCCAGTACTTC	CATQSGGASETQYF
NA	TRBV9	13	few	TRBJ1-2	TGTGCCAGCACCGCGGGAGCTAACTATGGCTACACCTTC	CASTAGANYGYTF
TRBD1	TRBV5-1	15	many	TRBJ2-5	TGCGCCAGCAGCTTAGGGACAGGGGCCGAAGAGACCCAGTACTTC	CASSLGTGAEETQYF
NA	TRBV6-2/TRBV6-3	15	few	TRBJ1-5	TGTGCCAGCAGTTACTCGGGATATAGCAATCAGCCCCAGCATTTT	CASSYSGYSNQPQHF
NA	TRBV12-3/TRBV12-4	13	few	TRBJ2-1	TGTGCCAGCAGTTTTTTCGGGGGCAATGAGCAGTTCTTC	CASSFFGGNEQFF
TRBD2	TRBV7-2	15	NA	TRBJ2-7	TGTGCCAGCAGCCTGAGCGGGGGACACTCCTACGAGCAGTACTTC	CASSLSGGHSYEQYF
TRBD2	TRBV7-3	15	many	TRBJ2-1	TGTGCCAGCAGCGCCGGGACTAGCGGATGGTATGAGCAGTTCTTC	CASSAGTSGWYEQFF
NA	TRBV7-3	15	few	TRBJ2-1	TGTGCCAGCAGCCCTACGGGGACCGGGGGCAATGAGCAGTTCTTC	CASSPTGTGGNEQFF
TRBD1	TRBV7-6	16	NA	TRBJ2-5	TGTGCCAGCAGCTTGGGGACAGGGGCTCTACAAGAGACCCAGTACTTC	CASSLGTGALQETQYF
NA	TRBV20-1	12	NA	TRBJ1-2	TGCAGTGCTAGACGGGATTTGAGCGGCTACACCTTC	CSARRDLSGYTF
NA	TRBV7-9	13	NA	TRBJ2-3	TGTGCCAGCAGGTGGAGGGGGGCAGATACGCAGTATTTT	CASRWRGADTQYF
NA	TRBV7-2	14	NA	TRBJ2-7	TGTGCCAGCAGCTCTCCGGGACGGCCCTACGAGCAGTACTTC	CASSSPGRPYEQYF
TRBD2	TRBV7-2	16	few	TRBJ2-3	TGTGCCAGCAGCTTGGTCCTAGCGGGGGGGCCGCATACGCAGTATTTT	CASSLVLAGGPHTQYF